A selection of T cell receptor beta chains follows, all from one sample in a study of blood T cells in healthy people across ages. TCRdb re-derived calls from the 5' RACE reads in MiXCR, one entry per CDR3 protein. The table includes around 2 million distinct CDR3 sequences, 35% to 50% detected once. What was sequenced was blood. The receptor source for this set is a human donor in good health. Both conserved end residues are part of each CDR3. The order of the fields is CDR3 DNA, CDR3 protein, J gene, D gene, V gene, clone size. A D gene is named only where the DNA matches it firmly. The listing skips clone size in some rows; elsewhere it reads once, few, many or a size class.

CDR3 DNA: TGTGCCAGCCGTCCACCCGGCAGGGGGGTCTATGGCTACACCTTC
CDR3 protein: CASRPPGRGVYGYTF
J gene: TRBJ1-2
D gene: TRBD1
V gene: TRBV6-5
clone size: NA

CDR3 DNA: TGTGCCAGCAGCTTAAGCCTCCTGGAGTATGGCTACACCTTC
CDR3 protein: CASSLSLLEYGYTF
J gene: TRBJ1-2
D gene: NA
V gene: TRBV7-9
clone size: many

CDR3 DNA: TGTGCCAGCAGCTTATTCGCCGGGGACAACAATGAGCAGTACTTC
CDR3 protein: CASSLFAGDNNEQYF
J gene: TRBJ2-7
D gene: NA
V gene: TRBV7-2
clone size: NA

CDR3 DNA: TGTGCCAGCAGGCGTACTCTCGTCAGGATTATTCGGCAAGAGACCCAGTACTTC
CDR3 protein: CASRRTLVRIIRQETQYF
J gene: TRBJ2-5
D gene: NA
V gene: TRBV6-2/TRBV6-3
clone size: NA

CDR3 DNA: TGTGCCAGCAGCTTTCAAGGCGGGACCCAGTACTTC
CDR3 protein: CASSFQGGTQYF
J gene: TRBJ2-5
D gene: NA
V gene: TRBV7-9
clone size: few

CDR3 DNA: TGCAGCGTTGCCCTGGCTAATCAGCTTGCCCCCTACGAGCAGTACTTC
CDR3 protein: CSVALANQLAPYEQYF
J gene: TRBJ2-7
D gene: NA
V gene: TRBV29-1
clone size: NA

CDR3 DNA: TGTGCCAGCAACATCCCTCAGCGAGGGTCGGCACAGCTGTTTTTT
CDR3 protein: CASNIPQRGSAQLFF
J gene: TRBJ1-4
D gene: NA
V gene: TRBV28
clone size: few

CDR3 DNA: TGTGCCAGCAGCTTAGGAATCGGGGCAGGGCACGAAAAACTGTTTTTT
CDR3 protein: CASSLGIGAGHEKLFF
J gene: TRBJ1-4
D gene: NA
V gene: TRBV11-2
clone size: NA

CDR3 DNA: TGTGCCAGCGGACACGGGACTAGCAAAGATGAGCAGTTCTTC
CDR3 protein: CASGHGTSKDEQFF
J gene: TRBJ2-1
D gene: TRBD2
V gene: TRBV6-2/TRBV6-3
clone size: few

CDR3 DNA: TGTGCCAGCAGCCCCTCAACTAGCGAGGGGGAGACCCAGTACTTC
CDR3 protein: CASSPSTSEGETQYF
J gene: TRBJ2-5
D gene: TRBD2
V gene: TRBV7-9
clone size: NA

CDR3 DNA: TGCGCCAGCAGCCAAATGCTAGCGGGGGGGGCATTCCAAGAGACCCAGTACTTC
CDR3 protein: CASSQMLAGGAFQETQYF
J gene: TRBJ2-5
D gene: TRBD2
V gene: TRBV4-1
clone size: NA

CDR3 DNA: TGTGCCAGCAGGTACAGGGGGTTCTCTGGCTACACCTTC
CDR3 protein: CASRYRGFSGYTF
J gene: TRBJ1-2
D gene: TRBD1
V gene: TRBV6-5
clone size: NA

CDR3 DNA: TGTGCCAGCAGCTTAGTGCTGGGGTCTTTGAACACTGAAGCTTTCTTT
CDR3 protein: CASSLVLGSLNTEAFF
J gene: TRBJ1-1
D gene: NA
V gene: TRBV7-2
clone size: NA

CDR3 DNA: TGCAGTGCTAGAGATGCGGCAGGGATTGAGACCCAGTACTTC
CDR3 protein: CSARDAAGIETQYF
J gene: TRBJ2-5
D gene: NA
V gene: TRBV20-1
clone size: few

CDR3 DNA: TGCAGTGCTAGAGGAACGGGACTGCCTCACAATGAGCAGTTCTTC
CDR3 protein: CSARGTGLPHNEQFF
J gene: TRBJ2-1
D gene: NA
V gene: TRBV20-1
clone size: NA

CDR3 DNA: TGTGCCAGCAGGTTACAGGGAAATTTGGCTTTCTTT
CDR3 protein: CASRLQGNLAFF
J gene: TRBJ1-1
D gene: NA
V gene: TRBV12-3/TRBV12-4
clone size: NA

CDR3 DNA: TGTGCCAGCAGCGACTTGGACAGAAATCTATACGAGCAGTACTTC
CDR3 protein: CASSDLDRNLYEQYF
J gene: TRBJ2-7
D gene: NA
V gene: TRBV7-6
clone size: NA

CDR3 DNA: TGTGCCAGCAGCAGTAGCGTTAGGACCCAGTACTTC
CDR3 protein: CASSSSVRTQYF
J gene: TRBJ2-5
D gene: NA
V gene: TRBV7-9
clone size: many

CDR3 DNA: TGTGCCAGCAGTTACGGTACGCAGTATTTT
CDR3 protein: CASSYGTQYF
J gene: TRBJ2-3
D gene: NA
V gene: TRBV6-2/TRBV6-3
clone size: few

CDR3 DNA: TGTGCCAGCAGCTTGAACAGGGTGGGGGGCCAAGAGACCCAGTACTTC
CDR3 protein: CASSLNRVGGQETQYF
J gene: TRBJ2-5
D gene: NA
V gene: TRBV7-2
clone size: NA

CDR3 DNA: TGTGCCAGCACCCTGCCGGGACGCAATGAAAAACTGTTTTTT
CDR3 protein: CASTLPGRNEKLFF
J gene: TRBJ1-4
D gene: NA
V gene: TRBV25-1
clone size: NA

CDR3 DNA: TGCGCCAGCAGCCAAGATTGGGCGGGAGGGAACAATCAGCCCCAGCATTTT
CDR3 protein: CASSQDWAGGNNQPQHF
J gene: TRBJ1-5
D gene: NA
V gene: TRBV4-3
clone size: NA

CDR3 DNA: TGCAGTGCTAGTACCGGCCACAATGAGCAGTTCTTC
CDR3 protein: CSASTGHNEQFF
J gene: TRBJ2-1
D gene: NA
V gene: TRBV20-1
clone size: NA

CDR3 DNA: TGTGCCATCAGTCAAACAGGGAACCCCTACGAGCAGTACTTC
CDR3 protein: CAISQTGNPYEQYF
J gene: TRBJ2-7
D gene: NA
V gene: TRBV10-3
clone size: few

CDR3 DNA: TGCAGTGCTTCTACTAGCGGGGGGCCCGATGAGCAGTTCTTC
CDR3 protein: CSASTSGGPDEQFF
J gene: TRBJ2-1
D gene: TRBD2
V gene: TRBV20-1
clone size: NA

CDR3 DNA: TGTGCCAGCACCTTAGGACAGGGGCTAACCTACGAGCAGTACTTC
CDR3 protein: CASTLGQGLTYEQYF
J gene: TRBJ2-7
D gene: TRBD1
V gene: TRBV7-9
clone size: NA

CDR3 DNA: TGTGCCACCAGTGACGGGGGTGCTGACGCCTTCGGTGAGCAGTTCTTC
CDR3 protein: CATSDGGADAFGEQFF
J gene: TRBJ2-1
D gene: NA
V gene: TRBV24-1
clone size: few

CDR3 DNA: TGCGCCAGCAGCCCGAGTTTGAGCGGGGGCTCCAATGAGCAGTACTTC
CDR3 protein: CASSPSLSGGSNEQYF
J gene: TRBJ2-7
D gene: TRBD2
V gene: TRBV5-1
clone size: few

CDR3 DNA: TGTGCCAGCAGCTTAGAAGGATTACTCGGGCAGTACTTC
CDR3 protein: CASSLEGLLGQYF
J gene: TRBJ2-5
D gene: NA
V gene: TRBV7-2
clone size: NA

CDR3 DNA: TGCGCCAGCAGCACGACTAGCGGACCTGACAGGGAGCAGTACTTC
CDR3 protein: CASSTTSGPDREQYF
J gene: TRBJ2-7
D gene: TRBD2
V gene: TRBV5-1
clone size: NA

CDR3 DNA: TGCAGCGTTGAGAGGGGATCAGAGACCCAGTACTTC
CDR3 protein: CSVERGSETQYF
J gene: TRBJ2-5
D gene: NA
V gene: TRBV29-1
clone size: few

CDR3 DNA: TGTGCCAGCGGGGCATCGAGCGGCTACACCTTC
CDR3 protein: CASGASSGYTF
J gene: TRBJ1-2
D gene: NA
V gene: TRBV9
clone size: few

CDR3 DNA: TGTGCCAGCAGTCACGTAGCGGGGGGTCTATACAATGAGCAGTTCTTC
CDR3 protein: CASSHVAGGLYNEQFF
J gene: TRBJ2-1
D gene: TRBD2
V gene: TRBV11-1
clone size: NA

CDR3 DNA: TGTGCCAGCAGCTCTAGACTCGGGACCCAGTACTTC
CDR3 protein: CASSSRLGTQYF
J gene: TRBJ2-5
D gene: NA
V gene: TRBV7-2
clone size: NA

CDR3 DNA: TGCGCCACCAGTGATGCTCGGACAGGGAACACTGAAGCTTTCTTT
CDR3 protein: CATSDARTGNTEAFF
J gene: TRBJ1-1
D gene: TRBD1
V gene: TRBV24-1
clone size: NA

CDR3 DNA: TGTGCCAGCAGTCACCTATTGATGCAAAACACTGAAGCTTTCTTT
CDR3 protein: CASSHLLMQNTEAFF
J gene: TRBJ1-1
D gene: NA
V gene: TRBV7-8
clone size: NA

CDR3 DNA: TGTGCCAGCAGTTACTCGAACCCCTCCTCATACGAGCAGTACTTC
CDR3 protein: CASSYSNPSSYEQYF
J gene: TRBJ2-7
D gene: NA
V gene: TRBV6-6
clone size: NA

CDR3 DNA: TGTGCCAGCAGTTTTTCTGCCAGATTTAACTATGGCTACACCTTC
CDR3 protein: CASSFSARFNYGYTF
J gene: TRBJ1-2
D gene: NA
V gene: TRBV12-3/TRBV12-4
clone size: NA

CDR3 DNA: TGTGCCTGGAAGATACAGCACTCGGGAGAGCAGTACTTC
CDR3 protein: CAWKIQHSGEQYF
J gene: TRBJ2-7
D gene: NA
V gene: TRBV30
clone size: NA

CDR3 DNA: TGTGCCAGCAGTGAAGAGGGAGTGGGCAATCAGCCCCAGCATTTT
CDR3 protein: CASSEEGVGNQPQHF
J gene: TRBJ1-5
D gene: NA
V gene: TRBV2
clone size: NA

CDR3 DNA: TGCGCCAGCAGCTTGAAGGGAACTAATGAAAAACTGTTTTTT
CDR3 protein: CASSLKGTNEKLFF
J gene: TRBJ1-4
D gene: NA
V gene: TRBV5-1
clone size: NA

CDR3 DNA: TGTGCCATCAGTGAGTCATGGGACAGGGGCCCCAGCTGGGCCAACGTCCTGACTTTC
CDR3 protein: CAISESWDRGPSWANVLTF
J gene: TRBJ2-6
D gene: TRBD1
V gene: TRBV10-3
clone size: NA

CDR3 DNA: TGTGCCAGCAGTGAAGCCTTTGGCGGGGGGAACCACAATGAGCAGTTCTTC
CDR3 protein: CASSEAFGGGNHNEQFF
J gene: TRBJ2-1
D gene: TRBD2
V gene: TRBV2
clone size: NA

CDR3 DNA: TGTGCCAGCAGCCTCAGGGGGCTGAGTAGCACAGATACGCAGTATTTT
CDR3 protein: CASSLRGLSSTDTQYF
J gene: TRBJ2-3
D gene: TRBD1
V gene: TRBV7-6
clone size: NA

CDR3 DNA: TGCGCCAGCAGCTTGGGATCCCGTATGAGGAATGAGCAGTTCTTC
CDR3 protein: CASSLGSRMRNEQFF
J gene: TRBJ2-1
D gene: NA
V gene: TRBV5-1
clone size: few

CDR3 DNA: TGTGCCAGCAGCTCCCAGAGGGGAGGTGAAAAACTGTTTTTT
CDR3 protein: CASSSQRGGEKLFF
J gene: TRBJ1-4
D gene: NA
V gene: TRBV7-2
clone size: NA

CDR3 DNA: TGCGCCAGCAGCCAACTCAGGGCAGAAAAACTGTTTTTT
CDR3 protein: CASSQLRAEKLFF
J gene: TRBJ1-4
D gene: NA
V gene: TRBV4-3
clone size: few

CDR3 DNA: TGTGCCAGCAGCTTTAGGACAGGAGTTTCTCGCTTGGGCTCCTACGAGCAGTACTTC
CDR3 protein: CASSFRTGVSRLGSYEQYF
J gene: TRBJ2-7
D gene: TRBD1
V gene: TRBV7-9
clone size: NA

CDR3 DNA: TGTGCCAGCAGTTACGAGACTGTCACTGAAGCTTTCTTT
CDR3 protein: CASSYETVTEAFF
J gene: TRBJ1-1
D gene: NA
V gene: TRBV6-6
clone size: NA

CDR3 DNA: TGTGCCAGCAGCCAAGCCCCGGGGGCCGAGACCCAGTACTTC
CDR3 protein: CASSQAPGAETQYF
J gene: TRBJ2-5
D gene: NA
V gene: TRBV3-1
clone size: NA

CDR3 DNA: TGCAGCCTCCGACAGAGCACAGATACGCAGTATTTT
CDR3 protein: CSLRQSTDTQYF
J gene: TRBJ2-3
D gene: NA
V gene: TRBV29-1
clone size: NA

CDR3 DNA: TGCAGAGCAACAGGGGGCTGGGACTATGGCTACACCTTC
CDR3 protein: CRATGGWDYGYTF
J gene: TRBJ1-2
D gene: TRBD1
V gene: TRBV20-1
clone size: NA

CDR3 DNA: TGCAGCGTTGAACTTGGGGGCTACACCTTC
CDR3 protein: CSVELGGYTF
J gene: TRBJ1-2
D gene: NA
V gene: TRBV29-1
clone size: few